This T cell receptor beta chain was sequenced during a study of cytotoxic CD8 clonotypes in ibrutinib-treated CLL. Background on the study: Sequenced samples delivered averages of around 250,000 productive templates and roughly 94,000 productive rearrangements.

The method was immunoSEQ multiplex PCR; TCRdb's version includes in-frame clones alone and lacks a portion of them. The sample lists 50,000 to 70,000 clones; roughly 50% were seen once. CDR3 size: 17 residues. Trimming took 0 bases from V and 2 from J, leaving 14 bases between them. Germline V gene data show CDR1 as SGDLS and CDR2 as YYNGEE. The receptor comes from a human donor with chronic lymphocytic leukemia. This sequence joins TRBV9 and TRBJ1-4; D is undetermined. The material sequenced was PBMCs, taken at disease progression, from a patient treated with ibrutinib. CDR3 DNA sequence: TGTGCCAGCAGCGTAGGTGGAGGGCAATTCACTAATGAAAAACTGTTTTTT. Translating it yields CASSVGGGQFTNEKLFF.